This T cell receptor (beta chain) came from a study of identical twins. MiXCR, applied by TCRdb to the 5' RACE reads, yields one record per CDR3 protein. The sample shows roughly 490,000 distinct CDR3 sequences, 14% of them seen only once. This clonotype was recorded a few times. The germline CDR1 and CDR2 sequences are MDHEN and SYDVKM. The CDR3 contains 12 residues. Deletions cut 6 bases from V and 5 bases from J, with 10 bases between. The data also belong to a second study, concerning yellow fever vaccine responses in identical twins.

The sequencing input was CD4+ T cells sorted from blood. V gene TRBV28 combines with J gene TRBJ1-2; D is ambiguous. This clonotype originated in a woman between 18 and 29 years old in good health. The CDR3 coding sequence is TGTGCCAGCAGGACGGACTCATATGGCTACACCTTC. This translates into CASRTDSYGYTF.